This TCR beta chain was retrieved from a study of vaccination and CD4 T cells after COVID-19. Overall study: Median time from second vaccine dose to sampling was roughly 76 days (14 to 241). Overlapping peptides covering the spike proteins of SARS-CoV-2, HCoV-NL63, HCoV-OC43 and HCoV-229E were added to stimulate cells. Broader study findings: From around 20 to 38, the median of SARS-CoV-2-reactive clonotypes rose without reaching significance.

This clonotype was detected only a few times. The target antigen is unknown. The Oncomine TCR Beta short-read assay generated sequence data from the DNA of cultured CD4+ T cells. TCRdb re-analysed the PCR reads in MiXCR, keeping a single row per CDR3 protein. The sample holds around 15,000 distinct CDR3 sequences; roughly 25% are singletons and the top ten take around 23%. This CDR3 has 17 residues. The germline V and J ends were trimmed by 4 bases and 5 bases, with 22 bases remaining between them. Germline values: CDR1 MNHNS, CDR2 SASEGT. This sample's treatment: approximately 10-day PBMC culture with coronavirus spike peptide pools or control peptides (ViraFEST assay). Once peptide pools had expanded antigen-specific T cells, ViraFEST sequenced TCRs.

The clonotype was recovered from a human donor with COVID-19. The sequenced sample consisted of cultured CD4+ T cells from blood. The gene calls are TRBV6-1 and TRBJ2-3, with D possibly TRBD2 on 6 matching bases. The CDR3: CASSGTLRRGNKDTQYF. The DNA of the CDR3 is TGTGCCAGCAGTGGGACCCTCCGGAGGGGAAATAAAGATACGCAGTATTTT.